One T cell receptor beta chain is described in this entry. Its antigen is currently unknown. This sample is part of a study of T cells in localized non-small cell lung cancer. General observations from the study: T cell clonality was highest in uninvolved adjacent lung, above tumor.

The data were produced by immunoSEQ multiplex PCR, yet TCRdb's version contains in-frame clones alone and is incomplete. The sample records approximately 47,000 clones, 86% being singletons. The germline V gene has CDR1 SGHRS and CDR2 YFSETQ. The V end lost 1 base, the J end lost 1 base, and 8 bases lay between the germline ends. This CDR3 is 14 amino acids long. This sequence was found in a man between 40 and 69 years old with stage II lung adenocarcinoma. Sample: PBMCs, taken before any cancer treatment. The rearrangement uses TRBV5-1 and TRBJ1-1; a weak D match, TRBD1 (5 bases). CDR3 sequence: CASSLRQPNTEAFF. CDR3 coding DNA: TGCGCCAGCAGCTTGCGACAGCCGAACACTGAAGCTTTCTTT.